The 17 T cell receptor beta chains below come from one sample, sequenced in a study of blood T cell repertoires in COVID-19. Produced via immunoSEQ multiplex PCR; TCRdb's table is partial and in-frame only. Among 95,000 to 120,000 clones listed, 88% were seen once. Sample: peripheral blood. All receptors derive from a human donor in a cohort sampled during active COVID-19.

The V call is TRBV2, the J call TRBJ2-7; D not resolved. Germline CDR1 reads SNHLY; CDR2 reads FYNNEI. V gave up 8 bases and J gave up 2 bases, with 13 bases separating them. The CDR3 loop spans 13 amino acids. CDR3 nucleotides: TGTGCCAGCTCCCTTGGCCCAACCTACGAGCAGTACTTC. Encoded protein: CASSLGPTYEQYF.

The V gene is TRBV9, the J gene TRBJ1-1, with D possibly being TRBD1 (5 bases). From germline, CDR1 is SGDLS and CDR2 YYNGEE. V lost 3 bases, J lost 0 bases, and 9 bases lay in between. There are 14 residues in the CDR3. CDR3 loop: CASSAQGVNTEAFF. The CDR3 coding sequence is TGTGCCAGCAGCGCGCAAGGGGTGAACACTGAAGCTTTCTTT.

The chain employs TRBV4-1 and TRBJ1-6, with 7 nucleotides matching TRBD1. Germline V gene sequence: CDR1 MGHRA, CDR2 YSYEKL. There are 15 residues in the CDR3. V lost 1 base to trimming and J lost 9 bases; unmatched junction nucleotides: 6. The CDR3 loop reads CASSQGLGGGSPLHF. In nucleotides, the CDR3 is TGCGCCAGCAGCCAAGGGCTAGGGGGCGGTTCACCCCTCCACTTT.

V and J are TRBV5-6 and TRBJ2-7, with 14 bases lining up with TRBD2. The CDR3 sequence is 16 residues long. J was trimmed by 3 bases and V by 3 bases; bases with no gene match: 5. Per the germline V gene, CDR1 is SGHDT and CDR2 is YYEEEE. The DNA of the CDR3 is TGTGCCAGCAGCTGGCGACTAGCGGGAGGGTACTACGAGCAGTACTTC. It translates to CASSWRLAGGYYEQYF.

Here the CDR3 DNA reads TGTGCCATCAGGGGGGACAGCTCCTATAATTCACCCCTCCACTTT. Translating it yields CAIRGDSSYNSPLHF. The V and J genes are TRBV10-3 and TRBJ1-6, with 7 bases lining up with TRBD1. The CDR3 has 15 amino acids. V was clipped by 6 bases and J by 0 bases; unmatched bases: 2. Per germline, CDR1 ENHRY and CDR2 SYGVKD.

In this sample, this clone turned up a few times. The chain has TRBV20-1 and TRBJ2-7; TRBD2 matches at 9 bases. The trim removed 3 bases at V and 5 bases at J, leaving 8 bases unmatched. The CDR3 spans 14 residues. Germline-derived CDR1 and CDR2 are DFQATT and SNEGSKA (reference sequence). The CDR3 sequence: CSASGLAGPHEQYF. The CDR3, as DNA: TGCAGTGCTAGTGGTCTAGCGGGACCCCACGAGCAGTACTTC.

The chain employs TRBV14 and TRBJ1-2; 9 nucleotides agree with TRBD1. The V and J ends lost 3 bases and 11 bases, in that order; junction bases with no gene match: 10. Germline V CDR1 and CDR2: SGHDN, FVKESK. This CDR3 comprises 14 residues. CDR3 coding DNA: TGTGCCAGCAGCCAGCGTGACAGGGGGATAGGATACACCTTC. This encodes CASSQRDRGIGYTF.

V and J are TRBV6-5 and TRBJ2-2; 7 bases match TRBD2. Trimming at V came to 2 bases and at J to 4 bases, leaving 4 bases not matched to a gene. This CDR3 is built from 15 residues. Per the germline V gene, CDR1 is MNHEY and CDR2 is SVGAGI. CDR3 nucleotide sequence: TGTGCCAGCAGTTACCTGGGAGGGAGCACCGGGGAGCTGTTTTTT. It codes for CASSYLGGSTGELFF.

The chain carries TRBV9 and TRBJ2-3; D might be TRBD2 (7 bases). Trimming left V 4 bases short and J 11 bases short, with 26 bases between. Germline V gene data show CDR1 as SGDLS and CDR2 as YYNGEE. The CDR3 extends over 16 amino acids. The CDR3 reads CASSSLGGQSPRGQYF. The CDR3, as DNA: TGTGCCAGCAGCTCGCTGGGGGGGCAGTCCCCTCGTGGGCAGTATTTT.

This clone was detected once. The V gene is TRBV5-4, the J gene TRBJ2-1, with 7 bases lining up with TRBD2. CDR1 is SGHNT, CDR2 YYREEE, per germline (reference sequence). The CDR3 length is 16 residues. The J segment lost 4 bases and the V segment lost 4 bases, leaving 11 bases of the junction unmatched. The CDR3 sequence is CASSAIPGLSYNEQFF. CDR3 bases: TGTGCCAGCAGCGCCATCCCGGGACTATCTTACAATGAGCAGTTCTTC.

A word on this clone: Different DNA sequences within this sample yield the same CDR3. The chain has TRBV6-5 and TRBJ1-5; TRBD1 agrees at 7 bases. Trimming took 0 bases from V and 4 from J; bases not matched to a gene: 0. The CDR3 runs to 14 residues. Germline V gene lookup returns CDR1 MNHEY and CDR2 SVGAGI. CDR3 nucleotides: TGTGCCAGCAGTTACTCCAGGGGGAATCAGCCCCAGCATTTT. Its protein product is CASSYSRGNQPQHF.

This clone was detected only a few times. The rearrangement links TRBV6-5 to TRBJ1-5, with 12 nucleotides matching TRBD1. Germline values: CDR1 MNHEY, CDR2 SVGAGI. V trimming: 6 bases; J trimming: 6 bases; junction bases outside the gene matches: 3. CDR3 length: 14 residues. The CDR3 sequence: CASRGQGASQPQHF. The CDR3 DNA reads TGTGCCAGCAGGGGACAGGGGGCTAGTCAGCCCCAGCATTTT.

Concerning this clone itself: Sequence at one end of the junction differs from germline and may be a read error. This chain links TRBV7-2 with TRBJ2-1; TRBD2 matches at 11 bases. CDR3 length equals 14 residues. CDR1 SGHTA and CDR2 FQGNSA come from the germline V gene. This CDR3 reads CASSLAGGYNEQFF. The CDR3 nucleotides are TGTGCCAGCAGCCTAGCGGGAGGCTACAATGAGCAGTTCTTC.

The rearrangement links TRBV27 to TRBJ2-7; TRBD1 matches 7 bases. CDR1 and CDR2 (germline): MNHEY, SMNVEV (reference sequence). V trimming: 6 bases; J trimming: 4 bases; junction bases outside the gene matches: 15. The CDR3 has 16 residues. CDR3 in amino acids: CASSYDVGTALYEQYF. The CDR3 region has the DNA TGTGCCAGCAGCTACGATGTCGGGACAGCCCTTTACGAGCAGTACTTC.

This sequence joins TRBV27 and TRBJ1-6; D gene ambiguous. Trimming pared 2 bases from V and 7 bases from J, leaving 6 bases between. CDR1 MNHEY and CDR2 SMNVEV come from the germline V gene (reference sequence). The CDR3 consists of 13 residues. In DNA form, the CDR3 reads TGTGCCAGCAGTTTAATAGCCAATTCACCCCTCCACTTT. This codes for CASSLIANSPLHF.

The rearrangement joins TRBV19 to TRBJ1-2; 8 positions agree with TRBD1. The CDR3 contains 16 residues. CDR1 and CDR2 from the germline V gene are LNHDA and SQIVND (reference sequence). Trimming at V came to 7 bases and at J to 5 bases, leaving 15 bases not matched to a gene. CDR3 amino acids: CASTPIGTGLPYGYTF. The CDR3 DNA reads TGTGCCAGTACTCCGATTGGGACAGGACTCCCTTATGGCTACACCTTC.

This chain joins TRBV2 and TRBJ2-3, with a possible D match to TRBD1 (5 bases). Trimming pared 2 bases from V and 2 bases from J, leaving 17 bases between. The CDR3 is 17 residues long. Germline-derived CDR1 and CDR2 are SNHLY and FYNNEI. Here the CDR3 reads CASSEYAGKIPTDTQYF. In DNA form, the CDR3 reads TGTGCCAGCAGTGAATACGCAGGGAAGATTCCCACAGATACGCAGTATTTT.